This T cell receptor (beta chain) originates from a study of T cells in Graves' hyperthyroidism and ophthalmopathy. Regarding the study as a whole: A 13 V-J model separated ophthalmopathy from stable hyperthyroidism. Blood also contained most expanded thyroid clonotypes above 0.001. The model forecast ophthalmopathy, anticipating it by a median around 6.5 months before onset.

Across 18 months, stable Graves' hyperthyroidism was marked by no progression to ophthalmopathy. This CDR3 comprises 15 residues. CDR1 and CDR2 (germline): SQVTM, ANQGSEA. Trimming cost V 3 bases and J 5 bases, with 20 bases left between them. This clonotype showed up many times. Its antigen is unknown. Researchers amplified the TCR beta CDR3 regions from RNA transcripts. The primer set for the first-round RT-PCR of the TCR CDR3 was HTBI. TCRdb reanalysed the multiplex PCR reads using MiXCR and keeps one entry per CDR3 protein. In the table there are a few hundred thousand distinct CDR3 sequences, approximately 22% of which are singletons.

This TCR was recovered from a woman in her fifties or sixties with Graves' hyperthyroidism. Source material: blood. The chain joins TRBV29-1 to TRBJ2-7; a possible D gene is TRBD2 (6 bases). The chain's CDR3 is CSVDEGGAGSDEQYF. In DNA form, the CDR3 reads TGCAGCGTTGATGAAGGAGGGGCAGGGAGCGACGAGCAGTACTTC.